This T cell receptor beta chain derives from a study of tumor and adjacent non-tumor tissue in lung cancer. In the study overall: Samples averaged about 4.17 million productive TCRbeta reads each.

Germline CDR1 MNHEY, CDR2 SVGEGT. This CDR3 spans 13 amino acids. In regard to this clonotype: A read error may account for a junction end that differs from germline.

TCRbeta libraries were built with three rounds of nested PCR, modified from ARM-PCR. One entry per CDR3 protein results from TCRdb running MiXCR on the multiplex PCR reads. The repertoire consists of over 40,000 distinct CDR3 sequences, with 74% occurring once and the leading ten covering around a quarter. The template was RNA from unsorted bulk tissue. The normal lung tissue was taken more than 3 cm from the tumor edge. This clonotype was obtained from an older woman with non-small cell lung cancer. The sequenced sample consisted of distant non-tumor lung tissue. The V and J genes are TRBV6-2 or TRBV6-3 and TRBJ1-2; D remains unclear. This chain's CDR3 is CASRMVNLYVYTF. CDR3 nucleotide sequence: TGTGCCAGCAGAATGGTGAACCTCTATGTCTACACCTTC.